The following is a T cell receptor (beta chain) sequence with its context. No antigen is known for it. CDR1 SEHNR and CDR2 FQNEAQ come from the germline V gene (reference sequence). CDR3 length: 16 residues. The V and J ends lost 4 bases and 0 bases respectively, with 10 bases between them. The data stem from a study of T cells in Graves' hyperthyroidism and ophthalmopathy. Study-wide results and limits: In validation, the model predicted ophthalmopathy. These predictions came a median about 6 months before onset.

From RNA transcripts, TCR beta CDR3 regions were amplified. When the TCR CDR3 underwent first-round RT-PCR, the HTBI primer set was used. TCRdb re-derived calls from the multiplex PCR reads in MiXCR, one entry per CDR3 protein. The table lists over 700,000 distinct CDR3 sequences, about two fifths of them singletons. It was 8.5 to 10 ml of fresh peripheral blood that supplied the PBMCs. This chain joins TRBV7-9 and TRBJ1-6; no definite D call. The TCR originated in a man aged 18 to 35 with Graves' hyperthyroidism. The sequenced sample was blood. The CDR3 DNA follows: TGTGCCAGCAGCTCACCCAGGATCTCCTATAATTCACCCCTCCACTTT. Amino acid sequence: CASSSPRISYNSPLHF.